The 14 T cell receptor beta chains below come from one sample, sequenced in a study of cytotoxic CD8 clonotypes in ibrutinib-treated CLL. This table comes from immunoSEQ multiplex PCR, and its TCRdb copy is limited to in-frame clones, with some not included. The table lists around 200,000 clones, more than 75% of them singletons. The sample here was PBMCs, taken after 12 months of ibrutinib treatment. These receptors all stem from a human donor with chronic lymphocytic leukemia.

The chain uses TRBV7-8 and TRBJ2-7; possible D gene TRBD1, 5 bases. CDR1 and CDR2 from the germline V gene are SGHVS and FQNEAQ. Trimming took 1 base from V and 2 from J, leaving 9 bases between them. The CDR3 is 14 residues long. CDR3 protein: CASSLVGRAYEQYF. CDR3 nucleotides: TGTGCCAGCAGCTTAGTCGGCAGGGCCTACGAGCAGTACTTC.

The V gene is TRBV15, the J gene TRBJ2-1; a possible D gene is TRBD2 (6 bases). Germline assignment: CDR1 LNHNV and CDR2 YYDKDF (reference sequence). V gave up 0 bases and J gave up 0 bases, with 6 bases separating them. The length of the CDR3 is 15 residues. The CDR3 nucleotides read TGTGCCACCAGCAGAGAGCGGGGCTCCTACAATGAGCAGTTCTTC. Its protein product is CATSRERGSYNEQFF.

The gene calls are TRBV10-2 and TRBJ2-7; the D gene is possibly TRBD1 (5 bases). V was cut by 3 bases and J by 3 bases, with 15 bases left in between. The CDR3 totals 15 residues. CDR1 is WSHSY and CDR2 is SAAADI in the germline V gene. CDR3 bases: TGCGCCAGCAGTGATAGAAGGGGAAGCTACTACGAGCAGTACTTC. Protein: CASSDRRGSYYEQYF.

The J gene is TRBJ2-3, the V gene TRBV5-1; D unclear. V was shortened by 1 base and J by 3 bases, with 12 bases between the two germline ends. CDR3 length equals 15 residues. CDR1 SGHRS and CDR2 YFSETQ come from the germline V gene. The CDR3 loop reads CASSLIGPPTDTQYF. In nucleotides, the CDR3 is TGCGCCAGCAGCTTGATAGGTCCACCTACAGATACGCAGTATTTT.

The chain is built from TRBV5-1 and TRBJ2-2; D remains ambiguous. Germline V CDR1 and CDR2: SGHRS, YFSETQ. Deletions cut 2 bases from V and 0 bases from J, with 8 bases between. The CDR3 covers 15 residues. This CDR3 is CASSFQSANTGELFF. CDR3 nucleotides: TGCGCCAGCAGCTTCCAGTCCGCGAACACCGGGGAGCTGTTTTTT.

This clone appeared a few times. The chain recombines TRBV5-1 with TRBJ2-3; maybe TRBD1 (5 bases). The CDR3 length is 18 residues. Germline assignment: CDR1 SGHRS and CDR2 YFSETQ. The V end was cut by 1 base, the J end by 0 bases, with 18 bases between. CDR3 coding DNA: TGCGCCAGCAGCTTGACCTACGGACAAGAAACTAGCACAGATACGCAGTATTTT. Encoded protein: CASSLTYGQETSTDTQYF.

Worth noting for this clone: A much larger clonotype is one base distant, so this may be a read error. The rearrangement joins TRBV11-2 to TRBJ2-7; D call uncertain. Germline V gene data show CDR1 as SGHAT and CDR2 as FQNNGV. This CDR3 contains 11 residues. The ends were cut back, 4 bases at V and 2 bases at J, with 3 bases in the middle. The chain's CDR3 is CASSSAYEQYF. The CDR3 coding sequence is TGTGCCAGCAGCTCCGCCTACGAGCAGTACTTC.

The genes are TRBV6-5 and TRBJ2-7; D is ambiguous. The CDR3 runs to 16 residues. Germline CDR1 reads MNHEY; CDR2 reads SVGAGI. V was cut by 2 bases and J by 3 bases, with 17 bases left in between. DNA for the CDR3: TGTGCCAGCAGTTACGCCTCGGCAGGCTTCGGCTACGAGCAGTACTTC. Amino acids: CASSYASAGFGYEQYF.

V gene TRBV5-5 combines with J gene TRBJ1-5; D uncertain. This CDR3 comprises 17 residues. From germline, CDR1 is SGHKS and CDR2 YYEKEE (reference sequence). V was cut by 4 bases and J by 3 bases, with 20 bases left in between. The CDR3 DNA is TGTGCCAGCAGCCCGGGAGAACCATTGGGCCTCAATCAGCCCCAGCATTTT. It is translated as CASSPGEPLGLNQPQHF. Using reference TRBV5-5 and TRBJ1-5 for the parts outside the CDR3, the full variable domain is DAGVTQSPTHLIKTRGQQVTLRCSPISGHKSVSWYQQVLGQGPQFIFQYYEKEERGRGNFPDRFSARQFPNYSSELNVNALLLGDSALYLCASSPGEPLGLNQPQHFGDGTRLSIL.

This clone has only one observation. The gene calls are TRBV18 and TRBJ1-1; D is perhaps TRBD1 (5 bases). In germline, CDR1 is KGHSH, CDR2 LQKENI. V lost 2 bases and J 6 bases, leaving 10 bases between the germline ends. The CDR3 runs to 13 residues. In nucleotides, the CDR3 is TGTGCCAGCTCACCAGGGGGGGGTTCTGAAGCTTTCTTT. Residues: CASSPGGGSEAFF.

This clone has only a few counts. CDR3 sequence reads: CASSPEGLLSTDTQYF. CDR3 coding DNA: TGTGCCAGCAGCCCCGAGGGGCTATTAAGCACAGATACGCAGTATTTT. The chain employs TRBV11-2 and TRBJ2-3; D tentatively fits TRBD1 or TRBD2 (5 bases each). V was shortened by 5 bases and J by 0 bases, with 15 bases between the two germline ends. Germline assignment: CDR1 SGHAT and CDR2 FQNNGV. This CDR3 contains 16 residues.

The chain's CDR3 is CASSIQGGSYEQYF. The DNA of the CDR3 is TGTGCCAGTAGTATTCAGGGAGGATCGTACGAGCAGTACTTC. V gene TRBV19 combines with J gene TRBJ2-7; weak D call: TRBD2 (6 bases). The V end was cut by 3 bases, the J end by 4 bases, with 13 bases between. CDR1 and CDR2 (germline): LNHDA, SQIVND (reference sequence). The CDR3 extends over 14 amino acids.

The rearrangement joins TRBV7-9 to TRBJ2-3, with TRBD2 matching over 11 bases. This CDR3 contains 17 residues. The germline CDR1 and CDR2 sequences are SEHNR and FQNEAQ (reference sequence). Trimming cost V 5 bases and J 2 bases; bases outside gene matches: 9. CDR3 protein: CASSPHLSGGATDTQYF. DNA of the CDR3: TGTGCCAGCAGCCCCCACCTTAGCGGGGGGGCCACAGATACGCAGTATTTT.

This clone has only a few counts. This chain connects TRBV27 to TRBJ1-2; D is ambiguous. CDR1 MNHEY and CDR2 SMNVEV come from the germline V gene (reference sequence). The CDR3 covers 12 residues. Trimming cost V 2 bases and J 7 bases, with 8 bases left between them. The DNA of the CDR3 is TGTGCCAGCAGTTTAAGAGGGTTTGGCTACACCTTC. It is translated as CASSLRGFGYTF.